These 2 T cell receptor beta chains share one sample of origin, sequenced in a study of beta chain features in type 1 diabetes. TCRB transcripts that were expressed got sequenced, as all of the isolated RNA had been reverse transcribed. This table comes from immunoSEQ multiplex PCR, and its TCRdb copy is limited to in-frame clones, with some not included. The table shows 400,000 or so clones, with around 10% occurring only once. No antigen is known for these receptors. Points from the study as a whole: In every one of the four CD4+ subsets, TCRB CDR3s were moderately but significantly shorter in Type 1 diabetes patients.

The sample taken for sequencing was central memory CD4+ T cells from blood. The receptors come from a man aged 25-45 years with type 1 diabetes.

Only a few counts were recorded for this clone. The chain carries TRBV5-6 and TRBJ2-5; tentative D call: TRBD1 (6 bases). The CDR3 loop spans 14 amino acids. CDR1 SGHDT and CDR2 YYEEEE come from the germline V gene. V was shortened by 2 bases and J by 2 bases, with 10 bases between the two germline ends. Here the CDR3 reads CASSFGGHQETQYF. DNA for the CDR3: TGTGCCAGCAGCTTTGGGGGCCATCAAGAGACCCAGTACTTC. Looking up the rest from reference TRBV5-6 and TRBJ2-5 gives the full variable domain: DAGVTQSPTHLIKTRGQQVTLRCSPKSGHDTVSWYQQALGQGPQFIFQYYEEEERQRGNFPDRFSGHQFPNYSSELNVNALLLGDSALYLCASSFGGHQETQYFGPGTRLLVL.

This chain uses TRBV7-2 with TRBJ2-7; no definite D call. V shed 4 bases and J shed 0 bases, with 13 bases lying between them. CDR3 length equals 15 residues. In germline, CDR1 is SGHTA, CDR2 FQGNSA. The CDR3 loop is CASSSSGTSSYEQYF. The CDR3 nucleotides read TGTGCCAGCAGCTCCTCCGGAACATCCTCCTACGAGCAGTACTTC.